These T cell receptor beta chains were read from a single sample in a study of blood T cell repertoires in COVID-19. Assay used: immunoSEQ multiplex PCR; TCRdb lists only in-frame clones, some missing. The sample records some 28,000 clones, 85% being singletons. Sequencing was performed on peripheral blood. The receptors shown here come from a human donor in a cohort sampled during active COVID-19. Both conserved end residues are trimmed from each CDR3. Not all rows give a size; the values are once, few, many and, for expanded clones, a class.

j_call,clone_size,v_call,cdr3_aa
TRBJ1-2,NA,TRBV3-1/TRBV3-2,ASSQKAGGSGYT
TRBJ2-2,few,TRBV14,ASSQGGGAPPGELF
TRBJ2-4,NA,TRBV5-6,ASSLYRGINIQY
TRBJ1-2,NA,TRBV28,ASSFLEGDYGYT
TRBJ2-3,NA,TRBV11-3,ASSLGAGAYTDTQY
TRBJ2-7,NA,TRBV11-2,ASSLARYEQY
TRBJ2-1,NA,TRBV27,ASSSTTGLAGANEQF
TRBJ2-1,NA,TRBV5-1,ASSFTSGGPSSYNEQF
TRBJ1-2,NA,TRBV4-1,ASSPPGQGHGYT
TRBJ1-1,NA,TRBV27,ASSWGQGAQGTEAF
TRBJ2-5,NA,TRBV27,ASAAGTAQETQY
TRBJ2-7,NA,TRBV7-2,ASSLARADELY
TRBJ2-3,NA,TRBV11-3,ASRPGGGLDTQY
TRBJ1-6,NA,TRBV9,ASSVEAVGVSPLH
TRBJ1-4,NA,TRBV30,AWSVGTGEKLF
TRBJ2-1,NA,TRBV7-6,ASSLAASGGYNEQF
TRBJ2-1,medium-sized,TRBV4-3,ASSQEMAEEQF
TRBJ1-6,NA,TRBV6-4,ASSRTGLDSPLH
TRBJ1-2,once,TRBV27,ASSLQKYYGYT
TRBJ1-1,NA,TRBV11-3,ASSLTREGRAF
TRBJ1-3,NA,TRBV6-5,ASSLQGDGNTIY
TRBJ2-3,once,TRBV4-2,ASSQEWGGVGEDTQY
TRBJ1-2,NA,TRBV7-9,ASSLVQGQVGGYT
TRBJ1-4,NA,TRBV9,ASSRTDRSSEKLF
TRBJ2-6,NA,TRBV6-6,ASSREGAYGANVLT
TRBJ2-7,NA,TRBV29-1,SVDPAPGQGAGQY
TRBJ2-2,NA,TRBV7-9,ASSRGQKNTGELF
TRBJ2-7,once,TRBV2,ASSAGQSNYEQY
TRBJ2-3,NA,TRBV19,ASQGGGDTDTQY
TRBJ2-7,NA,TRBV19,ASRGTGSYEQY